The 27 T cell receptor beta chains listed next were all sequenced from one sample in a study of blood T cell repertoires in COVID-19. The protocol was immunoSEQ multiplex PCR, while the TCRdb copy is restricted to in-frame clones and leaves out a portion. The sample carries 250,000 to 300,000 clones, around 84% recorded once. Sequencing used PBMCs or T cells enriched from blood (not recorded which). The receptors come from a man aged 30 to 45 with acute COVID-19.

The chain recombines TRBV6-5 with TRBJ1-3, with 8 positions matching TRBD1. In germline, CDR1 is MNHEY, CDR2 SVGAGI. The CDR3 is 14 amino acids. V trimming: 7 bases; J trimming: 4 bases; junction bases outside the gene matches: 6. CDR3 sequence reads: CASNRGISGNTIYF. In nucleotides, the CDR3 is TGTGCCAGCAACAGGGGGATTTCGGGAAACACCATATATTTT.

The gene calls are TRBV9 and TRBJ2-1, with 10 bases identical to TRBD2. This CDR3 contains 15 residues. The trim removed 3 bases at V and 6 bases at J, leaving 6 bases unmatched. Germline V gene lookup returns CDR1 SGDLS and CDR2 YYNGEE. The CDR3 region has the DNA TGTGCCAGCAGCGAGTTGGGACTAGCGCGCAATGAGCAGTTCTTC. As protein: CASSELGLARNEQFF.

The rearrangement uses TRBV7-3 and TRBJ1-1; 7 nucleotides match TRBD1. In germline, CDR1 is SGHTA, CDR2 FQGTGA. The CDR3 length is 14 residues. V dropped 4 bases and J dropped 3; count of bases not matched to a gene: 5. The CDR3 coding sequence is TGTGCCAGCAGCTACACCGGGACAGACACTGAAGCTTTCTTT. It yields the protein CASSYTGTDTEAFF.

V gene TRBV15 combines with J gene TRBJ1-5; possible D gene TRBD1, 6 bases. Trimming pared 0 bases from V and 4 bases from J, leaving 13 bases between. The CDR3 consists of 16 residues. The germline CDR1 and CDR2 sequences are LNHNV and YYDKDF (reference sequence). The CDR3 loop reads CATSRDPRGGNQPQHF. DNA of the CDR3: TGTGCCACCAGCAGAGATCCCAGGGGCGGGAATCAGCCCCAGCATTTT. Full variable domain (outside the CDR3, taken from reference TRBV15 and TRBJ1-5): DAMVIQNPRYQVTQFGKPVTLSCSQTLNHNVMYWYQQKSSQAPKLLFHYYDKDFNNEADTPDNFQSRRPNTSFCFLDIRSPGLGDTAMYLCATSRDPRGGNQPQHFGDGTRLSIL.

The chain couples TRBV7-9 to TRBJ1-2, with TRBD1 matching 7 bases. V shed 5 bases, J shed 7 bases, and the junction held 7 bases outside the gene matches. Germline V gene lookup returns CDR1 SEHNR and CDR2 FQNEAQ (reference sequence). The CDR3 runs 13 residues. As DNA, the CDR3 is TGTGCCAGCAGCCCAGACAGGGTTCCTGGCTACACCTTC. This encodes CASSPDRVPGYTF.

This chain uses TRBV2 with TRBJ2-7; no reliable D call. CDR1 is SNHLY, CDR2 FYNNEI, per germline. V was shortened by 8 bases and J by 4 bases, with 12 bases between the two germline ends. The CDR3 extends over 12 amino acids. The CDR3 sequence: CASGTKRYEQYV. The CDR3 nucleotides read TGTGCCAGCGGAACTAAGAGGTACGAGCAGTACGTC.

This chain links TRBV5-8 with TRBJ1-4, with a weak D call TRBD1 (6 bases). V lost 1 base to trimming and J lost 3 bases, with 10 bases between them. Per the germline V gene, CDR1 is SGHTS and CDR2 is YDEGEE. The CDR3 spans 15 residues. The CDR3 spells CASSLIGQPNEKLFF. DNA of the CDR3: TGTGCCAGCAGCTTGATAGGACAGCCTAATGAAAAACTGTTTTTT.

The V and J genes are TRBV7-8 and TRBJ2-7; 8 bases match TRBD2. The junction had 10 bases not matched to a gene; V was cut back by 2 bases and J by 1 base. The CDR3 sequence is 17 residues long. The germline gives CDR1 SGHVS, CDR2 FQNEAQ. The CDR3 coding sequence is TGTGCCAGCAGCTTAAGGAGCGGGGGACCCGGGTCCTACGAGCAGTACGTC. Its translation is CASSLRSGGPGSYEQYV.

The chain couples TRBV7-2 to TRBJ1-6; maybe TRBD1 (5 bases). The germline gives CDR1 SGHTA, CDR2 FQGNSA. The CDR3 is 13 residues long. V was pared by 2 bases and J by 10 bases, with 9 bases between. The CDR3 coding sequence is TGTGCCAGCAGCTTAATAGGGGAATCACCCCTCCACTTT. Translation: CASSLIGESPLHF.

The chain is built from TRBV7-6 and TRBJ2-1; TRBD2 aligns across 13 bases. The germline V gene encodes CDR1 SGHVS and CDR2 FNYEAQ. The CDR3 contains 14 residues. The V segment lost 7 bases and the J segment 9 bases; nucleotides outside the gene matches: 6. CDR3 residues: CASKLAGGEGEQFF. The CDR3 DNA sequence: TGTGCCAGCAAACTAGCGGGGGGGGAGGGTGAGCAGTTCTTC.

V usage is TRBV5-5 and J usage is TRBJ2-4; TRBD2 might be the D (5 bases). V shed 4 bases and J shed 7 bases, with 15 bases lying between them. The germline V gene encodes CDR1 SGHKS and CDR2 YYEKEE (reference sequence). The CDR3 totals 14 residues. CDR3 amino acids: CASSPQASHNIQYF. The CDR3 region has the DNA TGTGCCAGCAGCCCCCAGGCTAGCCATAACATTCAGTACTTC. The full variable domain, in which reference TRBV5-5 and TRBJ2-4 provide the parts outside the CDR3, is DAGVTQSPTHLIKTRGQQVTLRCSPISGHKSVSWYQQVLGQGPQFIFQYYEKEERGRGNFPDRFSARQFPNYSSELNVNALLLGDSALYLCASSPQASHNIQYFGAGTRLSVL.

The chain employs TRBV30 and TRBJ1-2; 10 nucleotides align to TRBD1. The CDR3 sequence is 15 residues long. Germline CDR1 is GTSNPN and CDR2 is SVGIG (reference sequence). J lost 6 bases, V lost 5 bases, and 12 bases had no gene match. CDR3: CAWFDRGQSLNGYTF. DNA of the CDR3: TGTGCCTGGTTTGACAGGGGGCAATCCTTGAATGGCTACACCTTC.

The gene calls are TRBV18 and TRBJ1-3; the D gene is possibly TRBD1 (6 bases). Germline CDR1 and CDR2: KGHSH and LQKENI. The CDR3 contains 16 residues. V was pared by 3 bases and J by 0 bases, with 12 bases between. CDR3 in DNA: TGTGCCAGCTCACCGGGGACACCGAGCTCTGGAAACACCATATATTTT. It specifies CASSPGTPSSGNTIYF.

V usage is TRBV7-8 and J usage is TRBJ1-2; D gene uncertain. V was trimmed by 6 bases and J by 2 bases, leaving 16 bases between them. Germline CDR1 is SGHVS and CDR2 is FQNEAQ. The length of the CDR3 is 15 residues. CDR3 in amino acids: CASSPAGQVNYGYTF. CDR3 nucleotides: TGTGCCAGCAGTCCAGCGGGCCAGGTGAACTATGGCTACACCTTC.

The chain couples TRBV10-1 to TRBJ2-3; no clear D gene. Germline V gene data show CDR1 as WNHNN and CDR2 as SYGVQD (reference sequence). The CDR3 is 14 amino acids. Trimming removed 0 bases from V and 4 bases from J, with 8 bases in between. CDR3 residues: CASSESVGADTQYF. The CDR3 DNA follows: TGCGCCAGCAGTGAGTCAGTGGGCGCAGATACGCAGTATTTT.

The CDR3 here is CASSDRGFNYGYTF. CDR3 in DNA: TGTGCCAGCAGCGACAGGGGGTTCAACTATGGCTACACCTTC. V gene TRBV2 combines with J gene TRBJ1-2, with TRBD1 identical over 9 bases. V shed 6 bases and J 2 bases; nucleotides not matched to a gene: 4. The CDR3 length is 14 residues. Germline V gene lookup returns CDR1 SNHLY and CDR2 FYNNEI.

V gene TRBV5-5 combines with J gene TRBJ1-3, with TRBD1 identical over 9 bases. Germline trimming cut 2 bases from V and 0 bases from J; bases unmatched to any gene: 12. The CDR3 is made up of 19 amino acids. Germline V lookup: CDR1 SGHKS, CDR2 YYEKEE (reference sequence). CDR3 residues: CASSFQGQGIPFSGNTIYF. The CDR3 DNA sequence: TGTGCCAGCAGCTTCCAGGGACAGGGCATCCCTTTCTCTGGAAACACCATATATTTT.

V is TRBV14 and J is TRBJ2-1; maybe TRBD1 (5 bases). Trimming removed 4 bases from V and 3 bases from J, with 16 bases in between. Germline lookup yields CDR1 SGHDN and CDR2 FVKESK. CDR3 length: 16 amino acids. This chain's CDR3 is CASSLQAGRNYNEQFF. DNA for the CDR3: TGTGCCAGCAGCCTCCAGGCAGGGCGGAACTACAATGAGCAGTTCTTC.

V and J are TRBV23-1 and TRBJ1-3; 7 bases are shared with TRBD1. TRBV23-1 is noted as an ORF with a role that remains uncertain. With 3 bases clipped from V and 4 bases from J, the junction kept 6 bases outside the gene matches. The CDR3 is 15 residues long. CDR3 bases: TGCGCCAGCAGTCACCCCGGGACAGCCGGAAACACCATATATTTT. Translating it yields CASSHPGTAGNTIYF.

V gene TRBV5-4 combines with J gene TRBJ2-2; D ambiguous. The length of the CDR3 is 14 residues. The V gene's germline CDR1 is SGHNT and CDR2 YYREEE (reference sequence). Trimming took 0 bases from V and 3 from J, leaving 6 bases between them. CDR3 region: CASSLALYTGELFF. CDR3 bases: TGTGCCAGCAGCTTGGCTCTCTACACCGGGGAGCTGTTTTTT.

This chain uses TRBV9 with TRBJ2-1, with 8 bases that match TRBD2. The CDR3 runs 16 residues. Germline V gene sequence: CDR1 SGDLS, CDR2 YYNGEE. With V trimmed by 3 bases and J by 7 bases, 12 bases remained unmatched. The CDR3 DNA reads TGTGCCAGCAGCGCCCGAGGACTAGCCCCAGGTAATGAGCAGTTCTTC. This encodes CASSARGLAPGNEQFF.

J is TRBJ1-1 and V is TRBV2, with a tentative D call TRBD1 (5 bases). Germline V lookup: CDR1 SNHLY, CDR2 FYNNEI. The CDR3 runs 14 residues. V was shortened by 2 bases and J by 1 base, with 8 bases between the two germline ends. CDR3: CASSEQGTNTEAFF. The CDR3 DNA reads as TGTGCCAGCAGTGAACAGGGAACGAACACTGAAGCTTTCTTT.

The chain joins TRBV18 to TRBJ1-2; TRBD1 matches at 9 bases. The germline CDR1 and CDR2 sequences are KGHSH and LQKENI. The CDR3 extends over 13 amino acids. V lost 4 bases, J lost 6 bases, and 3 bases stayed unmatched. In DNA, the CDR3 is TGTGCCAGCTCACAGGGACAGGGCAATGGCTACACCTTC. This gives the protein CASSQGQGNGYTF.

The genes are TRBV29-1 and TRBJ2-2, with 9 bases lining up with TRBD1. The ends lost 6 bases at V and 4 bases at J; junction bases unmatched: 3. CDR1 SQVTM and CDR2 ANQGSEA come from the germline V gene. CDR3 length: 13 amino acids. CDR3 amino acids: CSVKTGGTGELFF. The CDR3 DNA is TGCAGCGTCAAGACAGGGGGCACCGGGGAGCTGTTTTTT.

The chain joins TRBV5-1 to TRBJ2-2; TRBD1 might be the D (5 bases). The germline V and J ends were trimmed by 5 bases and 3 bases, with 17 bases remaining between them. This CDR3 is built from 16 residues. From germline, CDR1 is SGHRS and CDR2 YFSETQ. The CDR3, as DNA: TGCGCCAGCAGAAGTAAAGGAGACAGCTACACCGGGGAGCTGTTTTTT. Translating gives CASRSKGDSYTGELFF.

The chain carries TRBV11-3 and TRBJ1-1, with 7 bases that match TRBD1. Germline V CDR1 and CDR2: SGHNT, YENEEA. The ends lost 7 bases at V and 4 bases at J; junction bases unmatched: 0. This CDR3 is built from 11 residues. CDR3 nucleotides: TGTGCCAGCAAGGGGGCCACTGAAGCTTTCTTT. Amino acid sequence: CASKGATEAFF.

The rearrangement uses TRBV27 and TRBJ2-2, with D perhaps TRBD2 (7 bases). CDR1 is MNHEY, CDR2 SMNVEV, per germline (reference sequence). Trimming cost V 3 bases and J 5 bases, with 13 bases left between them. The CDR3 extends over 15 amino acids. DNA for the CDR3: TGTGCCAGCAGTTTCTCCGGGGGGCGAACCGGGGAGCTGTTTTTT. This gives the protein CASSFSGGRTGELFF.